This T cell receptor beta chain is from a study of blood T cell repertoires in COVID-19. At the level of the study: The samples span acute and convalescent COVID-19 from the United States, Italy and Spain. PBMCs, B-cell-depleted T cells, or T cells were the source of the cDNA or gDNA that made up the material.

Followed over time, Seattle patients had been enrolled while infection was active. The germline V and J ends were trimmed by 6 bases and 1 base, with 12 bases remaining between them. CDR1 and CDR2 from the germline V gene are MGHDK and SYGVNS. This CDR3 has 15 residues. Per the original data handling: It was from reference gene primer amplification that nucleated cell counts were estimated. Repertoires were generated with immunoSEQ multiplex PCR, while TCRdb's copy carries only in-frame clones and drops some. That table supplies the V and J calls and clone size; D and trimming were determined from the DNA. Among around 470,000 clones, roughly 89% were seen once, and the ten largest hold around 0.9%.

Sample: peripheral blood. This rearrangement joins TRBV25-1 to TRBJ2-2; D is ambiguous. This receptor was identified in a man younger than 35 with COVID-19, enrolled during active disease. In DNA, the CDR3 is TGTGCCAGCAGGGCAGACACCTTGAACACCGGGGAGCTGTTTTTT. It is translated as CASRADTLNTGELFF.